This T cell receptor (beta chain) was recorded in a study of shared clonotypes between healthy human individuals. CD45RO-negative, CCR7-selected cells formed the naive CD8 fraction, which excluded terminally differentiated effector memory CD45RA+ cells. Germline CDR1 MNHEY, CDR2 SMNVEV (reference sequence). The CDR3 runs 15 residues. V was cut by 3 bases and J by 4 bases, with 13 bases left in between. The study, taken as a whole, reports: The sampled material consisted only of blood, and tissue repertoires are likely to differ. The diversity represented, both genetic and in exposure history, was limited by few donors. Generally, estimated richness proved larger in naive subsets than it did in memory subsets.

The assay used deep level. Profiling relied on immunoSEQ multiplex PCR, and the TCRdb table lists in-frame clones only, not all of them. The sample lists about 2.1 million clones, about 93% occurring once. Comments on this clone: Its target is not known.

The J gene is TRBJ1-3, the V gene TRBV27, with D hard to call. Sample: naive CD8+ T cells from PBMCs. The origin of this receptor is a man younger than 35 in good health. Some clones in this sample may be carry-over from other donors' samples. The CDR3 reads CASSLFGSIGNTIYF. CDR3 bases: TGTGCCAGCAGTTTGTTCGGCAGCATCGGAAACACCATATATTTT.